The 32 T cell receptor beta chains reported below all come from one sample, sequenced in a study of stem cell transplantation in POMP-related autoinflammatory disease. Generated by immunoSEQ multiplex PCR, the TCRdb table keeps only in-frame clones and is missing some. This sample has some 33,000 clones, with around 88% found just once. Specimen: CD4+ T cells from PBMCs, collected before stem cell transplantation. These receptors were collected from a human donor with POMP-related autoinflammation and immune dysregulation (PRAID).

This clone was seen only a few times. This rearrangement joins TRBV5-1 to TRBJ2-1; no reliable D call. Deletions cut 0 bases from V and 5 bases from J, with 9 bases between. The CDR3 loop spans 14 amino acids. Germline CDR1 SGHRS, CDR2 YFSETQ. The chain's CDR3 is CASSLAPANNEQFF. Written as DNA, the CDR3 is TGCGCCAGCAGCTTGGCCCCAGCTAACAATGAGCAGTTCTTC.

The gene calls are TRBV6-5 and TRBJ2-1; D possibly corresponds to TRBD1 (6 bases). Germline V gives CDR1 MNHEY, CDR2 SVGAGI. V lost 6 bases, J lost 0 bases, and 12 bases lay in between. This CDR3 is 15 amino acids long. The CDR3 DNA reads as TGTGCCAGCAGGACCGACAGGAGCTCCTACAATGAGCAGTTCTTC. It yields the protein CASRTDRSSYNEQFF.

This chain joins TRBV28 and TRBJ1-1, with D unresolved. V was pared by 3 bases and J by 3 bases, with 11 bases between. This CDR3 is 14 amino acids long. The germline gives CDR1 MDHEN, CDR2 SYDVKM. CDR3 DNA sequence: TGTGCCAGCAGTTTCGGGAGGCACGACACTGAAGCTTTCTTT. As protein: CASSFGRHDTEAFF.

The chain couples TRBV7-9 to TRBJ2-5, with 12 bases lining up with TRBD2. There are 17 residues in the CDR3. J gave up 5 bases and V 4 bases, and 11 bases lay outside the gene matches. The germline gives CDR1 SEHNR, CDR2 FQNEAQ (reference sequence). The CDR3 protein is CASSSRLASGGDETQYF. The CDR3, as DNA: TGTGCCAGCAGCTCCCGTTTGGCTAGCGGGGGGGATGAGACCCAGTACTTC.

V and J are TRBV2 and TRBJ2-5, with TRBD1 matching over 7 bases. V was pared by 6 bases and J by 1 base, with 5 bases of the junction left unmatched. Germline V gene lookup returns CDR1 SNHLY and CDR2 FYNNEI. The CDR3 runs 14 residues. This CDR3 is CASRYRGTQETQYF. For the CDR3, the DNA is TGTGCCAGCAGATACAGGGGAACCCAAGAGACCCAGTACTTC.

V and J are TRBV9 and TRBJ2-3, with TRBD2 identical over 14 bases. The V gene end was trimmed by 2 bases and the J gene end by 3 bases; junction bases not matched to a gene: 14. Germline V gives CDR1 SGDLS, CDR2 YYNGEE. This CDR3 is 20 amino acids long. CDR3 bases: TGTGCCAGCAGCGTCAGAATCGGGACTAGCGGGGGAAAGTTAACAGATACGCAGTATTTT. The encoded protein is CASSVRIGTSGGKLTDTQYF.

This clone was recorded once. The rearrangement links TRBV7-2 to TRBJ1-2, with 8 bases that match TRBD1. The CDR3 runs 14 residues. Trimming took 0 bases from V and 7 from J; bases not matched to a gene: 4. Germline-derived CDR1 and CDR2 are SGHTA and FQGNSA. CDR3 coding DNA: TGTGCCAGCAGCTTAGCGCTACAGGGGGGTGGCTACACCTTC. Translated: CASSLALQGGGYTF.

This CDR3 is CASSLDRDDLAKNIQYF. DNA of the CDR3: TGCGCCAGCAGCTTGGACAGGGATGATCTAGCCAAAAACATTCAGTACTTC. The rearrangement links TRBV5-1 to TRBJ2-4; D may be TRBD1 (6 bases). The V gene lost 0 bases and the J gene lost 0 bases, with 13 bases spanning the gap. Germline lookup yields CDR1 SGHRS and CDR2 YFSETQ. This CDR3 contains 17 residues.

This clone was recorded only once. CDR3 sequence reads: CASSVATGGDDTQYF. DNA for the CDR3: TGTGCCAGCAGCGTAGCTACCGGAGGGGACGATACGCAGTATTTT. The chain links TRBV9 to TRBJ2-3, with D tentatively TRBD2 (6 bases). CDR1 SGDLS and CDR2 YYNGEE come from the germline V gene. This CDR3 spans 15 amino acids. The V and J ends lost 0 bases and 6 bases respectively, with 14 bases between them.

The chain has TRBV6-1 and TRBJ2-3; 7 bases are shared with TRBD1. V trimming: 4 bases; J trimming: 0 bases; junction bases outside the gene matches: 4. This CDR3 has 15 residues. The germline V gene encodes CDR1 MNHNS and CDR2 SASEGT. Written as DNA, the CDR3 is TGTGCCAGCAGTGCCAGAGGGGGCAGCACAGATACGCAGTATTTT. Its translation: CASSARGGSTDTQYF.

The chain couples TRBV28 to TRBJ2-1; D is ambiguous. The CDR3 contains 12 residues. V dropped 2 bases and J dropped 9 bases, with 8 bases sitting between them. Germline-derived CDR1 and CDR2 are MDHEN and SYDVKM. The CDR3 loop is CASSLTLSEQFF. CDR3 nucleotides: TGTGCCAGCAGTTTAACACTCAGTGAGCAGTTCTTC.

The chain employs TRBV6-4 and TRBJ2-3; TRBD1 might be the D (5 bases). V lost 9 bases to trimming and J lost 6 bases, with 25 bases between them. CDR3 length: 16 amino acids. Germline lookup yields CDR1 MRHNA and CDR2 SNTAGT. The CDR3 spells CASGQCGISAADTQYF. The DNA for the CDR3 is TGTGCCAGTGGACAATGCGGTATATCTGCAGCTGATACGCAGTATTTT.

The rearrangement uses TRBV7-8 and TRBJ2-3; the D is unclear. Germline V gene lookup returns CDR1 SGHVS and CDR2 FQNEAQ. Trimming shortened V by 4 bases and J by 0 bases, and 17 bases separated the two germline ends. This CDR3 has 17 residues. The CDR3 here is CASSSNGVTSSTDTQYF. In DNA form, the CDR3 reads TGTGCCAGCAGCTCAAATGGCGTGACTTCTAGCACAGATACGCAGTATTTT.

The chain employs TRBV5-6 and TRBJ2-2; D gene ambiguous. The CDR3 loop spans 16 amino acids. V lost 0 bases, J lost 2 bases, and 11 bases lay in between. CDR1 is SGHDT, CDR2 YYEEEE, per germline. DNA for the CDR3: TGTGCCAGCAGCTTGGAAGCTAGTCGAAACACCGGGGAGCTGTTTTTT. This sequence encodes CASSLEASRNTGELFF.

The chain's CDR3 is CASSLVAGGPTLNTEAFF. The CDR3 DNA reads as TGCGCCAGCAGCTTGGTGGCAGGAGGGCCTACCCTGAACACTGAAGCTTTCTTT. The chain joins TRBV5-1 to TRBJ1-1, with D unclear. Germline CDR1 SGHRS, CDR2 YFSETQ. V was clipped by 0 bases and J by 0 bases, with 18 bases between them. The CDR3 is 18 residues long.

The chain carries TRBV5-4 and TRBJ2-3, with 9 positions matching TRBD2. The trim removed 0 bases at V and 1 base at J, leaving 3 bases unmatched. Germline V gene data show CDR1 as SGHNT and CDR2 as YYREEE (reference sequence). CDR3 length equals 16 residues. CDR3 amino acids: CASSLGRGGGTDTQYF. In DNA form, the CDR3 reads TGTGCCAGCAGCTTGGGGCGGGGGGGCGGCACAGATACGCAGTATTTT.

The chain is built from TRBV2 and TRBJ1-5; D gene ambiguous. Trimming stripped 1 base from V and 5 bases from J, with 6 bases between. Germline V gene data show CDR1 as SNHLY and CDR2 as FYNNEI. The CDR3 runs 13 residues. The CDR3 region is CASSEVRDQPQHF. CDR3 bases: TGTGCCAGCAGTGAAGTTAGGGATCAGCCCCAGCATTTT.

This chain uses TRBV6-5 with TRBJ2-3, with 9 bases identical to TRBD1. Germline V lookup: CDR1 MNHEY, CDR2 SVGAGI. CDR3 length: 11 residues. V lost 5 bases, J lost 13 bases, and 4 bases stayed unmatched. The CDR3 DNA reads as TGTGCCAGCAGTAACAGGGGGCGAGAGTATTTT. As protein: CASSNRGREYF.

J is TRBJ1-1 and V is TRBV5-6, with D perhaps TRBD1 (5 bases). Germline V gene sequence: CDR1 SGHDT, CDR2 YYEEEE. The CDR3 extends over 13 amino acids. Trimming took 4 bases from V and 5 from J, leaving 12 bases between them. CDR3 coding DNA: TGTGCCAGCAGCCCGGGACCGCCGACTGAAGCTTTCTTT. Its protein is CASSPGPPTEAFF.

This sequence joins TRBV18 and TRBJ2-5; tentatively, D is TRBD1 (5 bases). Trimming cost V 1 base and J 5 bases, with 11 bases left between them. In germline, CDR1 is KGHSH, CDR2 LQKENI. This CDR3 has 14 residues. The CDR3 region is CASSPQGSVETQYF. CDR3 nucleotide sequence: TGTGCCAGCTCACCACAGGGGTCGGTCGAGACCCAGTACTTC.

The chain uses TRBV4-2 and TRBJ2-2, with D unresolved. In germline, CDR1 is LGHNA, CDR2 YNFKEQ. The CDR3 totals 16 residues. V was pared by 0 bases and J by 5 bases, with 13 bases between. CDR3 sequence: CASSQDLPGFTGELFF. The CDR3 DNA reads TGTGCCAGCAGCCAAGATCTACCAGGCTTTACCGGGGAGCTGTTTTTT.

The chain joins TRBV14 to TRBJ2-1; 9 nucleotides match TRBD2. The CDR3 is made up of 16 amino acids. J was trimmed by 6 bases and V by 0 bases; bases with no gene match: 6. Germline values: CDR1 SGHDN, CDR2 FVKESK. The CDR3 spells CASSQEFLAGPNEQFF. The CDR3 bases are TGTGCCAGCAGCCAAGAGTTTCTAGCGGGGCCCAATGAGCAGTTCTTC.

The DNA for the CDR3 is TGTGCCAGTAGTATAGATCTTTGGACACATGGCTACACCTTC. Its protein is CASSIDLWTHGYTF. V gene TRBV19 combines with J gene TRBJ1-2; a possible D gene is TRBD1 (5 bases). The CDR3 runs to 14 residues. CDR1 LNHDA and CDR2 SQIVND come from the germline V gene (reference sequence). The V end lost 0 bases, the J end lost 6 bases, and 11 bases lay between the germline ends.

This clone was detected once. The V call is TRBV5-4, the J call TRBJ2-3; TRBD2 aligns across 9 bases. CDR1 SGHNT and CDR2 YYREEE come from the germline V gene (reference sequence). The CDR3 consists of 16 residues. V lost 4 bases and J lost 0; bases outside the gene matches: 6. In DNA form, the CDR3 reads TGTGCCAGCAGCCATGCGGGGGGGGTTAGCACAGATACGCAGTATTTT. Its translation: CASSHAGGVSTDTQYF.

The rearrangement uses TRBV7-3 and TRBJ2-6, with D uncertain. The ends were cut back, 0 bases at V and 3 bases at J, with 0 bases in the middle. The CDR3 consists of 13 residues. Germline-derived CDR1 and CDR2 are SGHTA and FQGTGA. This chain's CDR3 is CASSLTGANVLTF. The CDR3 nucleotides are TGTGCCAGCAGCTTAACTGGGGCCAACGTCCTGACTTTC.

The J gene is TRBJ1-1, the V gene TRBV10-3; 11 positions match TRBD1. Germline lookup yields CDR1 ENHRY and CDR2 SYGVKD. With 4 bases clipped from V and 1 base from J, the junction kept 11 bases outside the gene matches. The CDR3 has 18 residues. The CDR3 DNA sequence: TGTGCCATCAGTGGTAGAGGGACAGGGGGTGTGACGAACACTGAAGCTTTCTTT. It translates to CAISGRGTGGVTNTEAFF.

The gene calls are TRBV28 and TRBJ2-5; D uncertain. Germline V CDR1 and CDR2: MDHEN, SYDVKM. With 7 bases removed from V and 1 base from J, the gap between germline ends came to 10 bases. The CDR3 sequence is 13 residues long. DNA for the CDR3: TGTGCCAGCATAAAGGCTGCCCAAGAGACCCAGTACTTC. Protein: CASIKAAQETQYF.

The genes are TRBV7-2 and TRBJ1-5; D is uncertain. Germline values: CDR1 SGHTA, CDR2 FQGNSA. This CDR3 has 15 residues. V lost 4 bases and J lost 6, with 16 bases in between. CDR3 DNA sequence: TGTGCCAGCAGCTCTTCACCCATTGGAAGTCAGCCCCAGCATTTT. This codes for CASSSSPIGSQPQHF.

This chain joins TRBV19 and TRBJ1-2; 8 nucleotides match TRBD1. The CDR3 is made up of 13 amino acids. The trim removed 6 bases at V and 4 bases at J, leaving 4 bases unmatched. Germline assignment: CDR1 LNHDA and CDR2 SQIVND (reference sequence). CDR3 region: CASRSGTGYGYTF. The CDR3, as DNA: TGTGCCAGTAGGTCCGGGACAGGCTATGGCTACACCTTC. Together with reference TRBV19 and TRBJ1-2, the CDR3 gives the full variable domain: DGGITQSPKYLFRKEGQNVTLSCEQNLNHDAMYWYRQDPGQGLRLIYYSQIVNDFQKGDIAEGYSVSREKKESFPLTVTSAQKNPTAFYLCASRSGTGYGYTFGSGTRLTVV.

V gene TRBV18 combines with J gene TRBJ1-3, with D unclear. V shed 3 bases and J shed 4 bases, with 13 bases lying between them. Germline V lookup: CDR1 KGHSH, CDR2 LQKENI. The CDR3 extends over 15 amino acids. The chain's CDR3 is CASSPSLTLGNTIYF. For the CDR3, the DNA is TGTGCCAGCTCACCCTCCCTCACATTGGGAAACACCATATATTTT.

This chain links TRBV11-3 with TRBJ1-4, with D unclear. Germline V gives CDR1 SGHNT, CDR2 YENEEA. Trimming removed 5 bases from V and 0 bases from J, with 13 bases in between. The CDR3 spans 16 residues. The CDR3 DNA is TGTGCCAGCAGCGCGTCTGGACGGACAACTAATGAAAAACTGTTTTTT. This encodes CASSASGRTTNEKLFF.

The rearrangement joins TRBV18 to TRBJ2-3; D unclear. The germline gives CDR1 KGHSH, CDR2 LQKENI. There are 14 residues in the CDR3. V shed 3 bases and J shed 2 bases, with 9 bases lying between them. CDR3 sequence reads: CASSPNSPTDTQYF. CDR3 in DNA: TGTGCCAGCTCACCGAACAGTCCCACAGATACGCAGTATTTT.